These 32 T cell receptor beta chains were sequenced from one sample in a study of spatial heterogeneity in lung cancer (dated by TCRdb to the late 2010s). The antigens these receptors bind are not known. The time point label corresponds to: sample taken at primary tumor resection. The library was built by means of 5' RACE. TCRdb lists the instrument as NextSeq 500. TCRdb handled the public reads itself, with Q25 trimming in fastp and clone calling in MiXCR, and kept productive beta chains. Under each unique CDR3 protein, matching rows form one entry showing the most common genes and DNA. In all, the sample holds just under 9,500 distinct CDR3 sequences, and around 8.9% of those were seen once. The ten largest make up over 20% of the sample. General findings and caveats noted by the study authors: The number of expanded intratumoral alpha and beta TCRs correlated with the tumor nonsynonymous mutation count.

Material: lung tumor tissue, obtained at surgery. All receptors derive from a male donor with early-stage non-small cell lung cancer.

This clonotype was seen a handful of times. The chain carries TRBV27 and TRBJ2-7, with 8 bases that match TRBD2. The germline gives CDR1 MNHEY, CDR2 SMNVEV (reference sequence). V shed 3 bases and J 4 bases; nucleotides not matched to a gene: 8. The CDR3 consists of 15 residues. The CDR3 loop is CASSFNGGGLYEQYF. The CDR3, as DNA: TGTGCCAGCAGTTTCAATGGCGGGGGGCTGTACGAGCAGTACTTC.

This clonotype occurred many times. The rearrangement links TRBV6-6 to TRBJ1-6, with D possibly matching TRBD1 (5 bases). CDR3 length equals 14 residues. The V end was cut by 6 bases, the J end by 10 bases, with 16 bases between. CDR1 is MNHNY and CDR2 is SVGAGI in the germline V gene (reference sequence). As DNA, the CDR3 is TGTGCCAGCAGCCCTATACGACAGAACTCACCCCTCCACTTT. Translating gives CASSPIRQNSPLHF.

V is TRBV20-1 and J is TRBJ2-7, with D unresolved. Germline V CDR1 and CDR2: DFQATT, SNEGSKA (reference sequence). The CDR3 is made up of 15 amino acids. Trimming left V 0 bases short and J 1 base short, with 13 bases between. The CDR3 sequence: CSARDATKSSYEQYF. In DNA form, the CDR3 reads TGCAGTGCTAGAGATGCAACCAAGTCGTCCTACGAGCAGTACTTC.

Points on this clonotype: One base away lies a much larger clone, so this may be a sequencing read error. V usage is TRBV7-6 and J usage is TRBJ1-5; 7 bases line up with TRBD1. Germline CDR1 and CDR2: SGHVS and FNYEAQ. The CDR3 contains 16 residues. CDR3 residues: CASSLAAGQINRPQHF. CDR3 coding DNA: TGTGCCAGCAGCTTAGCCGCGGGACAGATCAATCGGCCCCAGCATTTT. The complete variable domain, with remaining parts taken from reference TRBV7-6 and TRBJ1-5, reads GAGVSQSPRYKVTKRGQDVALRCDPISGHVSLYWYRQALGQGPEFLTYFNYEAQQDKSGLPNDRFSAERPEGSISTLTIQRTEQRDSAMYRCASSLAAGQINRPQHFGDGTRLSIL.

This clonotype was seen repeatedly, ten times or more. The rearrangement links TRBV12-3 or TRBV12-4 to TRBJ2-7; D call uncertain. The CDR3 spans 12 residues. V lost 5 bases and J 6 bases, leaving 11 bases between the germline ends. CDR3 region: CASSPTAAEQYF. CDR3 DNA: TGTGCCAGCAGTCCAACCGCAGCCGAGCAGTACTTC.

This clonotype is classed as medium-sized (0.01 to 0.1%). The chain couples TRBV2 to TRBJ1-5; 7 nucleotides line up with TRBD1. The CDR3 is 15 residues long. Germline V gene data show CDR1 as SNHLY and CDR2 as FYNNEI. The J segment lost 6 bases and the V segment lost 1 base, leaving 6 bases of the junction unmatched. The DNA for the CDR3 is TGTGCCAGCAGTGAAGAGGCAGGGGGAGGTCAGCCCCAGCATTTT. Its translation: CASSEEAGGGQPQHF. Drawing the rest from reference TRBV2 and TRBJ1-5, the complete variable domain is EPEVTQTPSHQVTQMGQEVILRCVPISNHLYFYWYRQILGQKVEFLVSFYNNEISEKSEIFDDQFSVERPDGSNFTLKIRSTKLEDSAMYFCASSEEAGGGQPQHFGDGTRLSIL.

This clonotype is categorized as medium-sized. V and J are TRBV3-1 and TRBJ1-5, with 7 bases fitting TRBD1. J was trimmed by 5 bases and V by 2 bases; bases with no gene match: 3. The CDR3 loop spans 14 amino acids. CDR1 LGHDT and CDR2 YNNKEL come from the germline V gene (reference sequence). CDR3: CASSQRQGDQPQHF. CDR3 DNA: TGTGCCAGCAGCCAAAGGCAGGGGGATCAGCCCCAGCATTTT.

In this sample, this clonotype is medium-sized. This rearrangement joins TRBV7-2 to TRBJ1-1; D remains ambiguous. CDR1 is SGHTA and CDR2 is FQGNSA in the germline V gene. This CDR3 has 15 amino acids. Trimming took off 6 bases at V and 1 base at J, with 15 bases between the two ends. The CDR3 spells CASSVKRARNTEAFF. DNA of the CDR3: TGTGCCAGCAGTGTGAAGAGGGCAAGGAACACTGAAGCTTTCTTT.

The sample holds many counts of this clonotype. The chain joins TRBV6-5 to TRBJ2-3; D remains ambiguous. With 4 bases removed from V and 6 bases from J, the gap between germline ends came to 5 bases. The germline V gene encodes CDR1 MNHEY and CDR2 SVGAGI. The CDR3 has 11 amino acids. CDR3 nucleotide sequence: TGTGCCAGCAGTTGGGCCGATACGCAGTATTTT. This encodes CASSWADTQYF.

By share of the sample, this clonotype is medium-sized. The chain joins TRBV19 to TRBJ1-5; TRBD1 matches at 12 bases. Germline V CDR1 and CDR2: LNHDA, SQIVND (reference sequence). This CDR3 contains 17 residues. The J segment lost 1 base and the V segment lost 8 bases, leaving 9 bases of the junction unmatched. CDR3 protein: CASSGTGGPGSNQPQHF. The CDR3 DNA follows: TGTGCCAGTTCCGGGACAGGGGGCCCTGGGAGCAATCAGCCCCAGCATTTT.

This clonotype was detected many times. CDR3 protein: CASTFIGGGEETQYF. For the CDR3, the DNA is TGTGCCAGCACCTTTATCGGAGGGGGCGAGGAGACCCAGTACTTC. This sequence joins TRBV12-3 or TRBV12-4 and TRBJ2-5; TRBD1 might be the D (7 bases). V lost 7 bases, J lost 5 bases, and 20 bases lay in between. This CDR3 is 15 amino acids long.

V usage is TRBV7-2 and J usage is TRBJ2-7; perhaps D is TRBD1 or TRBD2 (5 bases each). The CDR3 contains 13 residues. Germline V gives CDR1 SGHTA, CDR2 FQGNSA. Trimming stripped 3 bases from V and 6 bases from J, with 12 bases between. CDR3 residues: CASSLGPRGEQYF. CDR3 nucleotide sequence: TGTGCCAGCAGCTTGGGACCAAGGGGCGAGCAGTACTTC. Looking up the rest from reference TRBV7-2 and TRBJ2-7 gives the full variable domain: GAGVSQSPSNKVTEKGKDVELRCDPISGHTALYWYRQSLGQGLEFLIYFQGNSAPDKSGLPSDRFSAERTGGSVSTLTIQRTQQEDSAVYLCASSLGPRGEQYFGPGTRLTVT.

This clonotype occurred many times. This chain connects TRBV20-1 to TRBJ2-5, with TRBD2 identical over 9 bases. The CDR3 is 16 amino acids. Germline trimming cut 6 bases from V and 1 base from J; bases unmatched to any gene: 12. Germline V gene lookup returns CDR1 DFQATT and CDR2 SNEGSKA (reference sequence). The CDR3 region is CSAVSSGAETQETQYF. The CDR3 coding sequence is TGCAGTGCGGTTTCTAGCGGGGCCGAGACCCAAGAGACCCAGTACTTC.

This clonotype was seen many times. This sequence joins TRBV4-2 and TRBJ1-2, with D possibly matching TRBD1 (6 bases). CDR1 LGHNA and CDR2 YNFKEQ come from the germline V gene. This CDR3 spans 14 amino acids. V lost 0 bases to trimming and J lost 8 bases, with 13 bases between them. CDR3 sequence (DNA): TGTGCCAGCAGCCAAGACGTTCGGGGGCGAGGCTACACCTTC. Its translation is CASSQDVRGRGYTF.

This clonotype came up many times. Written as DNA, the CDR3 is TGTGCCAGTAAGAGGGGCAGCAATCAGCCCCAGCATTTT. Its protein is CASKRGSNQPQHF. J is TRBJ1-5 and V is TRBV19; D may be TRBD1 (5 bases). The CDR3 covers 13 residues. The V and J ends lost 7 bases and 1 base respectively, with 8 bases between them. Germline V gene sequence: CDR1 LNHDA, CDR2 SQIVND (reference sequence).

About this clonotype: One end of the junction fails to match germline, which may point to a read error. The V call is TRBV2, the J call TRBJ1-5; D unresolved. The CDR3 is made up of 13 amino acids. Germline values: CDR1 SNHLY, CDR2 FYNNEI. The CDR3 sequence is CTSTSQRAQPQHF. CDR3 bases: TGTACCAGCACCTCACAAAGGGCTCAGCCCCAGCATTTT.

Ten or more counts support this clonotype. The rearrangement uses TRBV5-1 and TRBJ2-5; TRBD1 agrees at 7 bases. Germline assignment: CDR1 SGHRS and CDR2 YFSETQ. Trimming took 0 bases from V and 4 from J; bases not matched to a gene: 9. This CDR3 spans 16 amino acids. The CDR3 reads CASSLDRGARGETQYF. The CDR3 coding sequence is TGCGCCAGCAGCTTGGACAGGGGAGCTCGGGGAGAGACCCAGTACTTC.

This clonotype was counted at least ten times. The gene calls are TRBV6-2 or TRBV6-3 and TRBJ1-1; no reliable D call. There are 13 residues in the CDR3. Germline V gene sequence: CDR1 MNHEY, CDR2 SVGEGT. Trimming took 6 bases from V and 1 from J, leaving 9 bases between them. For the CDR3, the DNA is TGTGCCAGCAGGGGCAGGACGAACACTGAAGCTTTCTTT. This gives the protein CASRGRTNTEAFF.

This clonotype was seen many times. This rearrangement joins TRBV6-2 or TRBV6-3 to TRBJ1-1, with D unresolved. The CDR3 spans 15 residues. The germline CDR1 and CDR2 sequences are MNHEY and SVGEGT. V shed 2 bases and J shed 1 base, with 11 bases lying between them. This chain's CDR3 is CASSYGFAENTEAFF. In nucleotides, the CDR3 is TGTGCCAGCAGTTACGGGTTCGCCGAGAACACTGAAGCTTTCTTT.

In this sample, this clonotype turned up many times. This chain joins TRBV6-2 or TRBV6-3 and TRBJ2-2; tentatively, D is TRBD1 (5 bases). V lost 0 bases and J lost 1, with 9 bases in between. CDR3 length equals 16 residues. In germline, CDR1 is MNHEY, CDR2 SVGEGT. The CDR3: CASSYSWQGNTGELFF. The CDR3 nucleotides are TGTGCCAGCAGTTACTCCTGGCAGGGGAACACCGGGGAGCTGTTTTTT.

In its sample, this clonotype ranks as medium-sized. This chain connects TRBV7-3 to TRBJ2-1; D is perhaps TRBD2 (6 bases). The CDR3 totals 16 residues. Germline loops: CDR1 SGHTA, CDR2 FQGTGA. The V end was cut by 1 base, the J end by 0 bases, with 10 bases between. DNA of the CDR3: TGTGCCAGCAGCTTAAACCTAGCGTTCTCCTACAATGAGCAGTTCTTC. Amino acids: CASSLNLAFSYNEQFF.

This clonotype occurred a few times. The genes are TRBV15 and TRBJ1-3, with 7 positions matching TRBD1. There are 14 residues in the CDR3. Trimming cost V 0 bases and J 7 bases; bases outside gene matches: 3. The V gene's germline CDR1 is LNHNV and CDR2 YYDKDF (reference sequence). The CDR3: CATSREIRGNTIYF. The CDR3 DNA reads TGTGCCACCAGCAGAGAGATCAGGGGGAACACCATATATTTT.

As to this clonotype: Given the absence of the conserved phenylalanine or tryptophan at the CDR3 end, a read error is likely. This chain uses TRBV20-1 with TRBJ2-7; no clear D. Per the germline V gene, CDR1 is DFQATT and CDR2 is SNEGSKA (reference sequence). Trimming left V 1 base short and J 4 bases short, with 5 bases between. The CDR3 covers 11 residues. Here the CDR3 reads CSARGDYEQYL. The CDR3 region has the DNA TGCAGTGCTAGAGGGGATTACGAGCAGTACCTC.

The J gene is TRBJ2-1, the V gene TRBV7-9; tentatively, D is TRBD2 (6 bases). Trimming took off 1 base at V and 4 bases at J, with 11 bases between the two ends. The CDR3 is 15 amino acids. CDR1 and CDR2 (germline): SEHNR, FQNEAQ (reference sequence). CDR3 sequence (DNA): TGTGCCAGCAGCTTAGGGAGGGGCCTTTACAATGAGCAGTTCTTC. Protein: CASSLGRGLYNEQFF.

This clonotype was observed many times. V is TRBV18 and J is TRBJ1-1; D possibly corresponds to TRBD1 (6 bases). Trimming took 2 bases from V and 8 from J, leaving 9 bases between them. The CDR3 sequence is 12 residues long. The germline CDR1 and CDR2 sequences are KGHSH and LQKENI. CDR3 bases: TGTGCCAGCTCACCAGAGGGGGAAGAAGCTTTCTTT. It encodes CASSPEGEEAFF.

This clonotype showed up many times. The chain joins TRBV9 to TRBJ1-3, with 9 positions matching TRBD1. The CDR3 is 16 amino acids. The ends lost 4 bases at V and 3 bases at J; junction bases unmatched: 8. Germline CDR1 SGDLS, CDR2 YYNGEE. The DNA of the CDR3 is TGTGCCAGCAGCTCTCACAGGGGGCGAGGTGGAAACACCATATATTTT. Translating it yields CASSSHRGRGGNTIYF.

The chain couples TRBV10-3 to TRBJ1-2, with D perhaps TRBD1 (6 bases). In germline, CDR1 is ENHRY, CDR2 SYGVKD. The CDR3 consists of 13 residues. V gave up 3 bases and J gave up 8 bases, with 13 bases separating them. The CDR3 spells CAISERDIQGYTF. As DNA, the CDR3 is TGTGCCATCAGTGAACGGGACATCCAAGGCTACACCTTC.

There are many counts of this clonotype. This chain uses TRBV7-2 with TRBJ2-2; 11 bases agree with TRBD2. This CDR3 has 15 amino acids. The ends lost 5 bases at V and 4 bases at J; junction bases unmatched: 3. Germline V gene sequence: CDR1 SGHTA, CDR2 FQGNSA. CDR3 sequence reads: CASSPGLAGTGELFF. DNA for the CDR3: TGTGCCAGCAGCCCCGGACTAGCGGGCACCGGGGAGCTGTTTTTT.

This clonotype was observed many times. The V call is TRBV4-2, the J call TRBJ2-4; 7 positions match TRBD2. The germline V gene encodes CDR1 LGHNA and CDR2 YNFKEQ. Trimming at V came to 4 bases and at J to 7 bases, leaving 7 bases not matched to a gene. The CDR3 spans 14 residues. The CDR3 DNA reads TGTGCCAGCAGCCTAAGGACTAGTACGAACATTCAGTACTTC. It translates to CASSLRTSTNIQYF.

The chain uses TRBV20-1 and TRBJ1-5; tentatively, D is TRBD1 (5 bases). The V gene lost 6 bases and the J gene lost 2 bases, with 20 bases spanning the gap. This CDR3 has 16 residues. Germline V gene sequence: CDR1 DFQATT, CDR2 SNEGSKA (reference sequence). DNA for the CDR3: TGCAGTGCCGGGACCCAGGGTGGAGGCGGCAATCAGCCCCAGCATTTT. Translating gives CSAGTQGGGGNQPQHF.

This clonotype appeared many times. J is TRBJ2-1 and V is TRBV30; possibly TRBD2 for D (5 bases). With 2 bases removed from V and 8 bases from J, the gap between germline ends came to 13 bases. The CDR3 has 13 amino acids. Germline CDR1 GTSNPN, CDR2 SVGIG (reference sequence). CDR3 sequence reads: CAWSLSSRDEQFF. Written as DNA, the CDR3 is TGTGCCTGGAGTTTGTCCTCGAGGGATGAGCAGTTCTTC.

This clonotype was seen many times. The rearrangement uses TRBV2 and TRBJ2-7; D not resolved. CDR1 and CDR2 from the germline V gene are SNHLY and FYNNEI. The CDR3 runs 13 residues. Trimming left V 4 bases short and J 0 bases short, with 7 bases between. The CDR3 nucleotides read TGTGCCAGCAGTGGGGAACACTCCTACGAGCAGTACTTC. Amino acids: CASSGEHSYEQYF.